The source of this TCR beta chain is a study of blood T cell repertoires in COVID-19. Whole-study context: The samples span acute and convalescent COVID-19 from the United States, Italy and Spain. PBMCs, B-cell-depleted T cells, or T cells were the source of the cDNA or gDNA that made up the material.

Per germline, CDR1 SNHLY and CDR2 FYNNEI. V dropped 6 bases and J dropped 2 bases, with 5 bases sitting between them. This CDR3 has 11 amino acids. In the original processing: Quantification of nucleated cells was approximated via reference gene primer amplification. Libraries were prepared by immunoSEQ multiplex PCR; TCRdb keeps only in-frame clonotypes and omits some of them. Clonal size and the V and J genes are those of that table, whereas D and trimming came from the DNA. The data hold 130,000 or so clones, with approximately 90% observed a single time. The origin of this receptor is a middle-aged man with acute or convalescent COVID-19. Sample: peripheral blood. The chain combines TRBV2 with TRBJ2-7, with D hard to call. The CDR3 DNA follows: TGTGCCAGCAGCGCAGCCTACGAGCAGTACTTC. Its translation is CASSAAYEQYF.